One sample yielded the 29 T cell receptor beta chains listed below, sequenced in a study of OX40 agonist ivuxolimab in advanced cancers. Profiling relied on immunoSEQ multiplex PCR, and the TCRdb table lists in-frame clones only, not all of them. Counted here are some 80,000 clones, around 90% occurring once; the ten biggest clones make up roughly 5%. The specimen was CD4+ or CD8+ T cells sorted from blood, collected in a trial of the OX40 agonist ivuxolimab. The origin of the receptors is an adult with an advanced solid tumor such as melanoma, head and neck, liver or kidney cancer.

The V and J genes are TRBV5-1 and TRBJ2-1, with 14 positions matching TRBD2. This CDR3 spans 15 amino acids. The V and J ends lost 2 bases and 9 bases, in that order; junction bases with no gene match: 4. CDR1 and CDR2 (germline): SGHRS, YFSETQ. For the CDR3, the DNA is TGCGCCAGCAGCTTCGGGACTAGCGGGAGTGTTGAGCAGTTCTTC. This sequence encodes CASSFGTSGSVEQFF.

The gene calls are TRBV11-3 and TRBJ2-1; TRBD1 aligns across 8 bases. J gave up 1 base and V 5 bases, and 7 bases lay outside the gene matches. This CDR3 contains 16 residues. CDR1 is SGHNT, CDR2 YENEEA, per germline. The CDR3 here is CASSLGQGLSYNEQFF. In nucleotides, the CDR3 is TGTGCCAGCAGCCTCGGACAGGGCCTTTCCTACAATGAGCAGTTCTTC. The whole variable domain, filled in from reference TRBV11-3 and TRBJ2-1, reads EAGVVQSPRYKIIEKKQPVAFWCNPISGHNTLYWYLQNLGQGPELLIRYENEEAVDDSQLPKDRFSAERLKGVDSTLKIQPAELGDSAVYLCASSLGQGLSYNEQFFGPGTRLTVL.

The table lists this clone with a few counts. CDR3 amino acids: CASSQGTGMENQPQHF. CDR3 in DNA: TGTGCCAGCAGCCAAGGGACAGGAATGGAAAATCAGCCCCAGCATTTT. J is TRBJ1-5 and V is TRBV4-2; 7 bases align to TRBD1. This CDR3 region has 16 residues. Losses at the gene ends were 1 base for V and 4 bases for J; bases not matched to a gene: 7. From germline, CDR1 is LGHNA and CDR2 YNFKEQ.

The CDR3 region has the DNA TGTGCCACCTATACAAGGAACACTGAAGCTTTCTTT. Its translation is CATYTRNTEAFF. The chain is built from TRBV28 and TRBJ1-1; no reliable D call. Germline V gene lookup returns CDR1 MDHEN and CDR2 SYDVKM. The CDR3 consists of 12 residues. The V and J ends lost 10 bases and 1 base respectively, with 10 bases between them.

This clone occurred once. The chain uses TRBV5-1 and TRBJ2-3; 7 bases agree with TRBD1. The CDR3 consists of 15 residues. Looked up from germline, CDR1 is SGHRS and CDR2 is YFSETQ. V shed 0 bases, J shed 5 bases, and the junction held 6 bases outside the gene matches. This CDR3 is CASSLALTGQDTQYF. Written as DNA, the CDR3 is TGCGCCAGCAGCTTGGCCTTGACAGGGCAAGATACGCAGTATTTT.

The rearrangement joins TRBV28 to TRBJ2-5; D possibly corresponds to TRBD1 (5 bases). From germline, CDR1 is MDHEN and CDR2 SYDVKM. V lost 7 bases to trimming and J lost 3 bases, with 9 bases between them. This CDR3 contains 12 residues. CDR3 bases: TGTGCCAGCACGCCAGGGAAAGAGACCCAGTACTTC. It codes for CASTPGKETQYF. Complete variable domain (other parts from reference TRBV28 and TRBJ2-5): DVKVTQSSRYLVKRTGEKVFLECVQDMDHENMFWYRQDPGLGLRLIYFSYDVKMKEKGDIPEGYSVSREKKERFSLILESASTNQTSMYLCASTPGKETQYFGPGTRLLVL.

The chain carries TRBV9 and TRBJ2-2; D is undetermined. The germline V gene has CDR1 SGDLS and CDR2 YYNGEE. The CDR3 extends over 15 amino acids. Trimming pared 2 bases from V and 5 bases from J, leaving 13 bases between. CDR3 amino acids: CASSVASRRTGELFF. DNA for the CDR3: TGTGCCAGCAGCGTCGCCTCTAGAAGGACCGGGGAGCTGTTTTTT.

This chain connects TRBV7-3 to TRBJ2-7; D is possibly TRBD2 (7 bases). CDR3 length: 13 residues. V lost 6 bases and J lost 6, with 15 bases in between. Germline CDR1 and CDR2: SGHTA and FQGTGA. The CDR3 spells CASSSQGRGEQYF. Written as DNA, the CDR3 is TGTGCCAGCAGTAGCCAGGGGAGGGGCGAGCAGTACTTC.

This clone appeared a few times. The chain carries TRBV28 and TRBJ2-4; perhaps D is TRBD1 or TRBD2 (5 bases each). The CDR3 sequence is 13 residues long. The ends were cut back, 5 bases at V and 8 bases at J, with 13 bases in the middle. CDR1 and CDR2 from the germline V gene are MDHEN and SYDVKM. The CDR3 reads CASSRDGWDIQYF. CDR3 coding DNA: TGTGCCAGCAGTCGGGACGGATGGGACATTCAGTACTTC.

CDR3 bases: TGTGCCAGCAGCTTGGGAGCGATTTACGAGCAGTACTTC. This codes for CASSLGAIYEQYF. The J gene is TRBJ2-7, the V gene TRBV5-4; D uncertain. V lost 0 bases to trimming and J lost 4 bases, with 8 bases between them. This CDR3 comprises 13 residues. The germline gives CDR1 SGHNT, CDR2 YYREEE (reference sequence).

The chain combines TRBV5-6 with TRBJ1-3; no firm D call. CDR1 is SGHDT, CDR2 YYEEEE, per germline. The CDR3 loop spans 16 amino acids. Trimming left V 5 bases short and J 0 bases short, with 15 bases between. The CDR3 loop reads CASRRGEAYSGNTIYF. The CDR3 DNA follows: TGTGCCAGCAGACGAGGCGAAGCTTACTCTGGAAACACCATATATTTT.

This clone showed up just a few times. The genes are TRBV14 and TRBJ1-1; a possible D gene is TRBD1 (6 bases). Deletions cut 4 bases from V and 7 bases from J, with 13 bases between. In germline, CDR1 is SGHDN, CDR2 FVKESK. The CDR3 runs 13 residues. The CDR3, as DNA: TGTGCCAGCAGCCCAGCCGGGACATTTGAAGCTTTCTTT. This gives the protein CASSPAGTFEAFF. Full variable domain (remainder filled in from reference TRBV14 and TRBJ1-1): EAGVTQFPSHSVIEKGQTVTLRCDPISGHDNLYWYRRVMGKEIKFLLHFVKESKQDESGMPNNRFLAERTGGTYSTLKVQPAELEDSGVYFCASSPAGTFEAFFGQGTRLTVV.

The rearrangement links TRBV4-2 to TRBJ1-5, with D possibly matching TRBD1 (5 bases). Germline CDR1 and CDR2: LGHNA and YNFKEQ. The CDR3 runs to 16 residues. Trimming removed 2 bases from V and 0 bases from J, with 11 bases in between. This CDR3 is CASSQREQVSNQPQHF. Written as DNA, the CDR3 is TGTGCCAGCAGCCAACGCGAACAGGTTAGCAATCAGCCCCAGCATTTT.

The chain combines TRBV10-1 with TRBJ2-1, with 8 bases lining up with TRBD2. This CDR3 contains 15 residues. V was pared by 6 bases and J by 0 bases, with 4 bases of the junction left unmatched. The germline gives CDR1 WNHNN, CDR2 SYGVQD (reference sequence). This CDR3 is CASSEGLGSYNEQFF. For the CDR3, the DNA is TGCGCCAGCAGCGAGGGACTAGGCTCCTACAATGAGCAGTTCTTC.

The CDR3 coding sequence is TGTGCCAGCAGTCCCCCGTCCTACGAGCAGTACTTC. This sequence encodes CASSPPSYEQYF. V gene TRBV28 combines with J gene TRBJ2-7; D gene uncertain. The germline V gene encodes CDR1 MDHEN and CDR2 SYDVKM. The CDR3 loop spans 12 amino acids. V was clipped by 5 bases and J by 1 base, with 6 bases between them.

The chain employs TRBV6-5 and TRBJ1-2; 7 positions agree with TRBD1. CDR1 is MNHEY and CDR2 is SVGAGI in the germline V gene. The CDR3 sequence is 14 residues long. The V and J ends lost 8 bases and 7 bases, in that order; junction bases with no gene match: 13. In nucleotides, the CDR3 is TGTGCCAGCGTCCTCAGGGAGGGGGCCGGTGGCTACACCTTC. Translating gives CASVLREGAGGYTF.

The CDR3, as DNA: TGTGCCAGCTCACCAAGGAGCGAGGAGCTGTTTTTT. Its translation: CASSPRSEELFF. The V and J genes are TRBV18 and TRBJ2-2; no firm D call. CDR3 length equals 12 residues. Germline loops: CDR1 KGHSH, CDR2 LQKENI. V gave up 2 bases and J gave up 10 bases, with 8 bases separating them.

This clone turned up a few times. The DNA for the CDR3 is TGTGCCAGCAGCCACAGGACCCGAAGATTACAAGAGACCCAGTACTTC. It is translated as CASSHRTRRLQETQYF. The rearrangement joins TRBV13 to TRBJ2-5; weak D call: TRBD1 (5 bases). V lost 5 bases to trimming and J lost 2 bases, with 18 bases between them. CDR3 length: 16 residues. Germline-derived CDR1 and CDR2 are PRHDT and FYEKMQ (reference sequence). The full variable domain, rest sourced from reference TRBV13 and TRBJ2-5, is AAGVIQSPRHLIKEKRETATLKCYPIPRHDTVYWYQQGPGQDPQFLISFYEKMQSDKGSIPDRFSAQQFSDYHSELNMSSLELGDSALYFCASSHRTRRLQETQYFGPGTRLLVL.

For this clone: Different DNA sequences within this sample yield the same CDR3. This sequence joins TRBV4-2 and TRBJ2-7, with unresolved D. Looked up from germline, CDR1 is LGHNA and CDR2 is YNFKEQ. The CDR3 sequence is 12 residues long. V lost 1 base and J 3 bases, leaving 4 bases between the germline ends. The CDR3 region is CASSQGGYEQYF. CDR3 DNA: TGTGCCAGCAGCCAAGGCGGCTACGAGCAGTACTTC.

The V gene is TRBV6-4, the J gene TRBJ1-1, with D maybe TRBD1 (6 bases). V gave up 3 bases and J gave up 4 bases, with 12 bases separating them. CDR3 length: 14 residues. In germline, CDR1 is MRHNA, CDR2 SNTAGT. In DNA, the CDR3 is TGTGCCAGCAGTGAGACGCAGGGGATCACTGAAGCTTTCTTT. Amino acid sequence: CASSETQGITEAFF.

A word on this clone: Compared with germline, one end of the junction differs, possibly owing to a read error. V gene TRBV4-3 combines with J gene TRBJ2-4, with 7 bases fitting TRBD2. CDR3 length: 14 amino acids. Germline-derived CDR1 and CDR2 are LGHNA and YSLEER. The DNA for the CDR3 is TGCGCCAGCAGCCAAGATTTAGGGTGGGGGGAGCGGGGCTTC. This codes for CASSQDLGWGERGF.

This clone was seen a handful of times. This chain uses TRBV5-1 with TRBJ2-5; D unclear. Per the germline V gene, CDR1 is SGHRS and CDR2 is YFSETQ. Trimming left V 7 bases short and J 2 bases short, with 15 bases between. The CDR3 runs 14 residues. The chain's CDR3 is CASRPSPGQETQYF. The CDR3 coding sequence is TGCGCCAGCCGCCCATCCCCCGGACAAGAGACCCAGTACTTC.

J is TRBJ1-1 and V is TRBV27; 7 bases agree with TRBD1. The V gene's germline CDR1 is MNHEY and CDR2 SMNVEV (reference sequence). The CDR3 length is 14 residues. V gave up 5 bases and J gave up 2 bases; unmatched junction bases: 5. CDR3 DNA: TGTGCCAGCAGTAGAGGGGGCCTAAACACTGAAGCTTTCTTT. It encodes CASSRGGLNTEAFF.

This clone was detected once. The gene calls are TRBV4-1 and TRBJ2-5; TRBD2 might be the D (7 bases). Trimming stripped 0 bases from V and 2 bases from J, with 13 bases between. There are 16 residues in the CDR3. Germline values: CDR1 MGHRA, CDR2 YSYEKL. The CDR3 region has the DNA TGCGCCAGCAGCCAAGATCTGGGGGGGCAGCAAGAGACCCAGTACTTC. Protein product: CASSQDLGGQQETQYF.

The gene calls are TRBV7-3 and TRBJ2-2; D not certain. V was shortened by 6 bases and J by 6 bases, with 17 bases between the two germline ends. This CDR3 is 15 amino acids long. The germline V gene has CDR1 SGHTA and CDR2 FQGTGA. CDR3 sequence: CASSPGQGWAGELFF. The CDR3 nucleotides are TGTGCCAGCAGTCCCGGCCAAGGGTGGGCCGGGGAGCTGTTTTTT.

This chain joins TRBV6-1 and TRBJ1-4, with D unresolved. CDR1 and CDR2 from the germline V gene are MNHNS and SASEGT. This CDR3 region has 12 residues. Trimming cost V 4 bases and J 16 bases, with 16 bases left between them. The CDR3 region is CASSGGLWEKFF. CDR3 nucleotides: TGTGCCAGCAGTGGCGGGCTTTGGGAGAAGTTTTTT.

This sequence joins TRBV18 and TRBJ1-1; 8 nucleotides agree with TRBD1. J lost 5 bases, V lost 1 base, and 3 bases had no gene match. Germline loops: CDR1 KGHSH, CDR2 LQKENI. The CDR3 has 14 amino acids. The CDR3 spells CASSPLDRGTEAFF. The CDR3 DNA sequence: TGTGCCAGCTCACCACTTGACAGGGGTACTGAAGCTTTCTTT.

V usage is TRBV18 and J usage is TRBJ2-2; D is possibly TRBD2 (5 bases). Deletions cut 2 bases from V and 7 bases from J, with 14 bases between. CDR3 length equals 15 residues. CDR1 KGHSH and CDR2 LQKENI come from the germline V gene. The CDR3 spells CASSPDTGSGGELFF. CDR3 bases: TGTGCCAGCTCACCAGATACGGGGTCCGGCGGGGAGCTGTTTTTT.

CDR3 coding DNA: TGTGCCAGCAGAAATAGCGGGTACACAGATACGCAGTATTTT. Translated: CASRNSGYTDTQYF. V usage is TRBV28 and J usage is TRBJ2-3; 7 bases align to TRBD2. J gave up 2 bases and V 6 bases, and 5 bases lay outside the gene matches. The CDR3 loop spans 14 amino acids. CDR1 is MDHEN, CDR2 SYDVKM, per germline.